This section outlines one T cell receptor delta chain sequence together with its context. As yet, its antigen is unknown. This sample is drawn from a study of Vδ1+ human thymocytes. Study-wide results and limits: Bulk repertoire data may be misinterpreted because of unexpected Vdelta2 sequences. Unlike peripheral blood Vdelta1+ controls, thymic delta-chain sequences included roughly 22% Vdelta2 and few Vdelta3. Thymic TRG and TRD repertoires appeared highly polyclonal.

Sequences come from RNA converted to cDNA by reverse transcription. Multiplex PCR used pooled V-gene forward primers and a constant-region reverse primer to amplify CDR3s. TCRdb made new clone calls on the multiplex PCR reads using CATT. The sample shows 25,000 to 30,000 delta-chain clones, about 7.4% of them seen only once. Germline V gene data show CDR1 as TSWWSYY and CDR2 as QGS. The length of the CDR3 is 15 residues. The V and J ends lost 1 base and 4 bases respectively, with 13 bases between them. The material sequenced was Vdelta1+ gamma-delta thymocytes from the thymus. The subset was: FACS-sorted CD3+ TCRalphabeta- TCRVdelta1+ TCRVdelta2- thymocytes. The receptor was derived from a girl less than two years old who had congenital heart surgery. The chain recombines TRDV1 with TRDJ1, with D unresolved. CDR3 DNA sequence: TGTGCTCTTGGGGAACATGTCAACGCGTTCGATAAACTCATCTTT. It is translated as CALGEHVNAFDKLIF.